A selection of T cell receptor beta chains follows, all from one sample in a study of Graves' ophthalmopathy and Graves' hyperthyroidism. TCRdb redid the calling of the multiplex PCR reads with MiXCR, one entry per CDR3 protein. The repertoire holds more than 1,000,000 distinct CDR3 sequences, with about 35% as singletons. Input material: peripheral blood or thyroid tissue (not recorded which). The source is an adult man with Graves' hyperthyroidism. Both conserved end residues are part of each CDR3. The D gene is left open where the match is weak. Clone size is shown for a subset of rows, as once, few, many or a class of expanded clone.

size: many
length: 13
V: TRBV20-1
J: TRBJ2-7
D: .
CDR3: CSAIGLHSYEQYF
DNA: TGCAGTGCTATCGGACTTCACTCCTACGAGCAGTACTTC

size: few
length: 18
V: TRBV7-9
J: TRBJ2-7
D: .
CDR3: CASSIMSWEGTITYEQYF
DNA: TGTGCCAGCTCGATAATGTCATGGGAGGGGACAATAACCTACGAGCAGTACTTC

size: .
length: 15
V: TRBV7-2
J: TRBJ2-5
D: .
CDR3: CASSLKGWGQETQYF
DNA: TGTGCCAGCAGCTTAAAGGGGTGGGGACAAGAGACCCAGTACTTC

size: few
length: 16
V: TRBV6-5
J: TRBJ2-2
D: .
CDR3: CASTDGIRDNTGELFF
DNA: TGTGCCAGCACCGACGGGATCAGGGACAACACCGGGGAGCTGTTTTTT

size: many
length: 12
V: TRBV10-3
J: TRBJ2-5
D: .
CDR3: CAISDRAETQYF
DNA: TGTGCCATCAGTGATAGGGCAGAGACCCAGTACTTC

size: many
length: 15
V: TRBV7-9
J: TRBJ2-7
D: TRBD2
CDR3: CASSGSGGRSYEQYF
DNA: TGTGCCAGCAGCGGTAGCGGGGGCCGCTCCTACGAGCAGTACTTC

size: many
length: 15
V: TRBV7-9
J: TRBJ1-1
D: TRBD1
CDR3: CASSSRQGQNTEAFF
DNA: TGTGCCAGCAGCTCCAGACAGGGGCAGAACACTGAAGCTTTCTTT

size: .
length: 13
V: TRBV10-3
J: TRBJ2-5
D: .
CDR3: CASSPPTVETQYF
DNA: TGTGCCAGCTCACCGCCGACAGTGGAGACCCAGTACTTC

size: .
length: 13
V: TRBV7-9
J: TRBJ1-4
D: .
CDR3: CASGRVINEKLFF
DNA: TGTGCCAGCGGGAGGGTAATTAATGAAAAACTGTTTTTT

size: .
length: 15
V: TRBV19
J: TRBJ2-7
D: .
CDR3: CASSIRGGGLYEQYF
DNA: TGTGCCAGTAGTATCCGAGGCGGCGGTCTGTACGAGCAGTACTTC

size: .
length: 16
V: TRBV11-2
J: TRBJ2-5
D: TRBD2
CDR3: CASSGLLAGALGTQYF
DNA: TGTGCCAGCAGCGGATTACTAGCGGGAGCCCTAGGGACCCAGTACTTC

size: many
length: 13
V: TRBV11-2
J: TRBJ2-7
D: .
CDR3: CASSLAPGDEQYF
DNA: TGTGCCAGCAGCTTAGCACCCGGCGACGAGCAGTACTTC

size: .
length: 14
V: TRBV2
J: TRBJ2-5
D: TRBD1
CDR3: CASNRDRMQETQYF
DNA: TGTGCCAGCAACCGGGACAGGATGCAAGAGACCCAGTACTTC

size: many
length: 17
V: TRBV25-1
J: TRBJ2-5
D: TRBD2
CDR3: CASSESPRLAAEETQYF
DNA: TGTGCCAGCAGTGAATCCCCCCGACTAGCGGCTGAAGAGACCCAGTACTTC

size: many
length: 14
V: TRBV5-1
J: TRBJ1-6
D: TRBD1
CDR3: CASSAGQDGSPLHF
DNA: TGTGCCAGCAGCGCTGGACAGGATGGATCACCCCTCCACTTT

size: many
length: 13
V: TRBV5-5
J: TRBJ2-7
D: TRBD1
CDR3: CASSPQGDYEQYF
DNA: TGTGCCAGCAGCCCCCAGGGGGACTACGAGCAGTACTTC

size: .
length: 18
V: TRBV20-1
J: TRBJ1-3
D: .
CDR3: CSSLAGSYGGGSENTIYF
DNA: TGCAGCTCCCTAGCTGGCTCCTACGGGGGTGGGTCGGAAAACACCATATATTTT

size: many
length: 13
V: TRBV7-3
J: TRBJ2-7
D: .
CDR3: CASSSGLNGEQYF
DNA: TGTGCCAGCAGCTCCGGGCTCAACGGCGAGCAGTACTTC

size: few
length: 14
V: TRBV5-1
J: TRBJ2-5
D: .
CDR3: CASSPSALQETQYF
DNA: TGCGCCAGCAGCCCGAGCGCCCTCCAAGAGACCCAGTACTTC

size: many
length: 13
V: TRBV5-5
J: TRBJ1-5
D: .
CDR3: CASSPIQGQPQHF
DNA: TGTGCCAGCAGCCCAATTCAAGGTCAGCCCCAGCATTTT

size: .
length: 15
V: TRBV12-3/TRBV12-4
J: TRBJ2-2
D: .
CDR3: CASTGGLRDTGELFF
DNA: TGTGCCAGCACAGGAGGCCTCCGAGACACCGGGGAGCTGTTTTTT

size: .
length: 13
V: TRBV29-1
J: TRBJ1-2
D: TRBD1
CDR3: CSLGYPGTGSYTF
DNA: TGCAGCTTAGGATATCCCGGGACAGGGAGCTACACCTTC

size: .
length: 13
V: TRBV15
J: TRBJ1-2
D: .
CDR3: CATSRDKVDGYTF
DNA: TGTGCCACCAGCAGAGATAAAGTGGATGGCTACACCTTC

size: few
length: 12
V: TRBV6-5
J: TRBJ1-1
D: .
CDR3: CASSYKGNEAFF
DNA: TGTGCCAGCAGTTATAAGGGGAATGAAGCTTTCTTT

size: many
length: 12
V: TRBV6-2/TRBV6-3
J: TRBJ1-5
D: .
CDR3: CASSPGRNLRHF
DNA: TGTGCCAGCAGCCCGGGACGCAACTTGAGGCATTTT

size: .
length: 16
V: TRBV2
J: TRBJ1-1
D: .
CDR3: CASSEVAGAEDTEAFF
DNA: TGTGCCAGCAGCGAGGTAGCGGGGGCAGAGGACACTGAAGCTTTCTTT

size: many
length: 15
V: TRBV2
J: TRBJ1-5
D: .
CDR3: CAGSPQTGSNQPQHF
DNA: TGTGCCGGATCCCCACAGACAGGTAGCAATCAGCCCCAGCATTTT

size: .
length: 14
V: TRBV2
J: TRBJ1-2
D: TRBD1
CDR3: CASRLQGYRGGYTF
DNA: TGTGCCAGCAGGTTACAGGGTTACAGGGGTGGCTACACCTTC

size: many
length: 13
V: TRBV19
J: TRBJ2-7
D: .
CDR3: CASSIFQGSEQYF
DNA: TGTGCCAGTAGTATTTTCCAGGGGTCCGAGCAGTACTTC

size: many
length: 14
V: TRBV7-2
J: TRBJ2-7
D: .
CDR3: CASSPTRNTYEQYF
DNA: TGTGCCAGCAGCCCGACCCGGAATACCTACGAGCAGTACTTC

size: .
length: 18
V: TRBV15
J: TRBJ1-6
D: TRBD1
CDR3: CASTPGGGQQFYNSPLHF
DNA: TGTGCCAGCACCCCAGGAGGGGGACAGCAGTTCTATAATTCACCCCTCCACTTT

size: many
length: 14
V: TRBV14
J: TRBJ2-7
D: .
CDR3: CASSQGSTAYERDF
DNA: TGTGCCAGCAGCCAAGGATCGACGGCCTACGAGCGTGACTTC

size: .
length: 16
V: TRBV10-3
J: TRBJ1-6
D: .
CDR3: CAISESHPRGSSPLHF
DNA: TGTGCCATCAGTGAGAGCCACCCCAGGGGCTCCTCACCCCTCCACTTT

size: many
length: 15
V: TRBV7-8
J: TRBJ1-3
D: TRBD1
CDR3: CASSGGTGTGNTIYF
DNA: TGTGCCAGCAGCGGAGGGACAGGGACTGGAAACACCATATATTTT

size: many
length: 14
V: TRBV27
J: TRBJ1-2
D: TRBD1
CDR3: CASSHLDRDYGYTF
DNA: TGTGCCAGCAGTCACCTCGACAGGGACTATGGCTACACCTTC